This T cell receptor (beta chain) was identified during a study of spatial heterogeneity in lung cancer. This clonotype was counted only a few times. Per the germline V gene, CDR1 is GTSNPN and CDR2 is SVGIG (reference sequence). The V end lost 0 bases, the J end lost 1 base, and 6 bases lay between the germline ends. This CDR3 is 13 amino acids long. Stated time point: sample taken at primary tumor resection. Extraction of whole RNA from tumor, nontumor lung or frozen PBMC preceded unsorted sequencing. TCRdb re-called the 5' RACE reads with MiXCR, one entry per CDR3 protein. The repertoire holds about 80,000 distinct CDR3 sequences, with around 21% as singletons.

V is TRBV30 and J is TRBJ2-5; D not certain. Here the sequenced sample was PBMCs, taken at surgery. The TCR was taken from a male donor with early-stage non-small cell lung cancer. In DNA, the CDR3 is TGTGCCTGGAGTGTAGTGTTCCAAGAGACCCAGTACTTC. Translating gives CAWSVVFQETQYF.